This record looks at one T cell receptor (beta chain) sequence and its context. Original analysis: Quantification of nucleated cells was approximated via reference gene primer amplification. TCRdb's table, derived via immunoSEQ multiplex PCR, lists solely in-frame clones and lacks some. From that table come the V and J calls and clone size; the DNA was used to work out D and trimming. Found here are 340,000 or so clones, approximately 82% of them singletons; the top ten hold about 3%. The sample originates from a study of blood T cell repertoires in COVID-19. Study context: Material from acute and convalescent COVID-19 was sourced from the United States, Italy and Spain. PBMCs, B-cell-depleted T cells, or T cells provided the cDNA or gDNA that made up the material.

V was clipped by 8 bases and J by 4 bases, with 12 bases between them. This CDR3 has 12 amino acids. Germline CDR1 and CDR2: MDHEN and SYDVKM. This chain uses TRBV28 with TRBJ2-7, with D possibly being TRBD1 (5 bases). Specimen: peripheral blood. The TCR comes from a young man with active or convalescent COVID-19. CDR3 DNA sequence: TGTGCCAGCGGCCCAGGGAAATACGAGCAGTACTTC. As protein: CASGPGKYEQYF.